The rows below give T cell receptor beta chains drawn from one sample of a study of high-grade serous ovarian cancer treatment subgroups. Clones were sequenced by immunoSEQ multiplex PCR, and TCRdb holds only the in-frame ones, with some missing. The sample holds about 2,500 clones; about three quarters are singletons and the top ten take roughly 10%. The specimen sequenced was tumor tissue. All receptors come from a human donor with high-grade serous ovarian cancer. CDR3s include the opening cysteine and the closing phenylalanine or tryptophan. D genes are given only for firm matches. The size field is filled for only some rows; it gives once, few, many or a size class.

TRBV7-9	few	TRBJ1-4	TRBD1	CASSTTGEEEKLFF	TGTGCCAGCAGCACGACAGGGGAAGAAGAAAAACTGTTTTTT
TRBV19	-	TRBJ2-7	TRBD2	CASKTSGLSYEQYF	TGTGCCAGTAAGACTAGCGGCCTTTCCTACGAGCAGTACTTC
TRBV6-1	-	TRBJ1-2	TRBD1	CASRPGQGTLFTF	TGTGCCAGCCGACCGGGACAGGGCACCTTATTCACCTTC
TRBV12-5	-	TRBJ2-1	TRBD2	CASGWGGNEQFF	TGTGCTAGTGGTTGGGGAGGGAATGAGCAGTTCTTC
TRBV11-1	-	TRBJ1-4	TRBD1	CASSTTGEEEKLFF	TGTGCCAGCAGCACGACAGGGGAAGAAGAAAAACTGTTTTTT
TRBV6-5	-	TRBJ2-1	TRBD1	CASSYGTGTVNEQFF	TGTGCCAGCAGTTACGGGACAGGGACGGTCAATGAGCAGTTCTTC
TRBV7-8	-	TRBJ1-4	TRBD1	CASRGTGEREKLFF	TGTGCCAGCAGGGGGACAGGGGAGAGAGAAAAACTGTTTTTT
TRBV5-3	-	TRBJ1-2	TRBD1	CASSHGTGNGYTF	TGTGCCAGCAGCCACGGGACAGGGAATGGCTACACCTTC
TRBV4-1	-	TRBJ2-3	-	CASSPPGGDTQYF	TGCGCCAGCAGCCCCCCCGGGGGAGATACGCAGTATTTT
TRBV4-3	-	TRBJ2-7	TRBD1	CASSQGTGRYEQYF	TGCGCCAGCAGCCAAGGGACAGGGCGCTACGAGCAGTACTTC
TRBV7-9	-	TRBJ1-1	TRBD1	CASSLATGRAEAFF	TGTGCCAGCAGCTTAGCGACAGGGCGAGCTGAAGCTTTCTTT
TRBV27	-	TRBJ1-2	TRBD1	CASSTQGANYGYTF	TGTGCCAGCAGTACTCAGGGGGCTAACTATGGCTACACCTTC
TRBV4-1	-	TRBJ2-5	-	CASSQEAFYTLRGTQYF	TGCGCCAGCAGCCAAGAGGCATTTTACACCCTGAGGGGGACCCAGTACTTC
TRBV7-8	-	TRBJ2-3	-	CASSLDTDTQYF	TGTGCCAGCAGCTTAGACACAGATACGCAGTATTTT
TRBV6-5	once	TRBJ1-2	TRBD1	CASSRQGGRYGYTF	TGTGCCAGCAGTCGACAGGGTGGACGCTATGGCTACACCTTC
TRBV7-9	-	TRBJ1-4	-	CASSFVRGGDEKLFF	TGTGCCAGCAGCTTTGTCAGGGGCGGGGATGAAAAACTGTTTTTT
TRBV7-8	-	TRBJ1-3	-	CASSLLPIRSGNTIYF	TGTGCCAGCAGCTTACTACCGATTCGCTCTGGAAACACCATATATTTT
TRBV5-1	-	TRBJ2-1	-	CASSPRGSGYNEQFF	TGCGCCAGCAGCCCCCGGGGGTCGGGTTACAATGAGCAGTTCTTC
TRBV27	-	TRBJ1-1	TRBD1	CASSLSGDRFLAEAFF	TGTGCCAGCAGTTTATCGGGGGACAGGTTCTTGGCAGAAGCTTTCTTT
TRBV15	once	TRBJ1-2	-	CATSQDTLPNCGYTF	TGTGCCACCAGCCAGGACACGCTCCCTAACTGTGGCTACACCTTC
TRBV2	-	TRBJ2-7	-	CASSVEAGPYEQYF	TGTGCCAGCAGTGTTGAGGCAGGGCCCTACGAGCAGTACTTC
TRBV27	-	TRBJ1-1	-	CASSLSGGGTEAFF	TGTGCCAGCAGTTTGAGTGGCGGGGGCACTGAAGCTTTCTTT